This T cell receptor beta chain came from a study of human T cells and chemical hapten exposure. Authors' data handling: Individual samples carried between roughly 23,224 and 690,600 TCRs, with some 100,000 as the median. TCRdb re-called the RACE reads through MiXCR, storing one row per CDR3 protein. V and J calls and clone size were set by TCRdb, not the authors. Of around 360,000 distinct CDR3 sequences in the sample, about 6.9% were seen once. Study outcomes and limitations: While controls formed fewer of them, expanded TCRs formed significantly more large CDR3 similarity clusters.

Points on this clonotype: No antigen is known for it.

The time point was: patch test 2, 6 weeks after DPC sensitization. The treatment was: therapeutic diphenylcyclopropenone sensitization with weekly scalp DPC. This TCR derives from a woman between 18 and 29 years old with alopecia areata. Some clones in this sample may be carry-over from other donors' samples. Sample: whole blood, taken in connection with sensitization to the hapten diphenylcyclopropenone (DPC).

The CDR3 DNA reads as TGTGCCAGCAGCCAAATACAGGACACCGGGGAGCTGTTTTTT. Translated: CASSQIQDTGELFF. The genes are TRBV7-9 and TRBJ2-2, with TRBD1 as a possible D gene (5 bases). The CDR3 spans 14 residues. V was cut by 5 bases and J by 3 bases, with 10 bases left in between. Germline CDR1 SEHNR, CDR2 FQNEAQ (reference sequence).